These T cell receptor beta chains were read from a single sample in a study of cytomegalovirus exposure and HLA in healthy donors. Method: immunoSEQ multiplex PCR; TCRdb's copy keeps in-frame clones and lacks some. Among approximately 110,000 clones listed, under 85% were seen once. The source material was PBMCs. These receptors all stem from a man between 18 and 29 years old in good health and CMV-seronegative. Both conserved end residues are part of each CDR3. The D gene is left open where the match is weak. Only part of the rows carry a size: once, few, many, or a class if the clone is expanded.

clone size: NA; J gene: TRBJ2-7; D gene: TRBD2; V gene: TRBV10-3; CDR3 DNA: TGTGCCATCACCCGGGGAGGGGCCTCCTACGAGCAGTACTTC; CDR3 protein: CAITRGGASYEQYF
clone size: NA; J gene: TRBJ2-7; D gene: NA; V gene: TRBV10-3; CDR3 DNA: TGTGCCATCAAATCAGTCTACGAGCAGTACTTC; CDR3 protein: CAIKSVYEQYF
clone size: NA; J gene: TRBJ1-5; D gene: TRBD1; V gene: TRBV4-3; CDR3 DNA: TGCGCCAGCAGCCATCGGACAGGGTTCGATCAGCCCCAGCATTTT; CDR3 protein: CASSHRTGFDQPQHF
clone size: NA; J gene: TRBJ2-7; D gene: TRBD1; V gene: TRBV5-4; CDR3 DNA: TGTGCCAGCAGCACCCGGGACAGGAGCTCCTACGAGCAGTACTTC; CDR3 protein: CASSTRDRSSYEQYF
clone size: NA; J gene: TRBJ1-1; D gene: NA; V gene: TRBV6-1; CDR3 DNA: TGTGCCAGCGAACGGGGGGGTTCGAACACTGAAGCTTTCTTT; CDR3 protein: CASERGGSNTEAFF
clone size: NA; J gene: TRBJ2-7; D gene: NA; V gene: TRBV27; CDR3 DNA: TGTGCCAGCAGTCCCGGGTTCTACTACGAGCAGTACTTC; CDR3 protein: CASSPGFYYEQYF
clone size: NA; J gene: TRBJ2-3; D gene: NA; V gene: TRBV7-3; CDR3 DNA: TGTGCCAGCAGCTTAATCGAGGATACGCAGTATTTT; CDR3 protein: CASSLIEDTQYF
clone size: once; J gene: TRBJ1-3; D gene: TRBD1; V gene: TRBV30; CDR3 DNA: TGTGCCTGGCTGACAGGGATCGGAAACACCATATATTTT; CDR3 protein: CAWLTGIGNTIYF
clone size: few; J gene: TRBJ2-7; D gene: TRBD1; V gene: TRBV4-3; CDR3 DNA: TGCGCCAGCAGCCTACGCCGACAGGGTCCCTACGAGCAGTACTTC; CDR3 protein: CASSLRRQGPYEQYF
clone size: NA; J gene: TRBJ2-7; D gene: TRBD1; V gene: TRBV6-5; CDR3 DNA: TGTGCCAGCAGCTTACAGGGGGCCCCCCCCGAGCAGTACTTC; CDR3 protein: CASSLQGAPPEQYF
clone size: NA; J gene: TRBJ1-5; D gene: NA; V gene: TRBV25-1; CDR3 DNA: TGTGCCAGCAGTGAATGGGGGGGGGCGGGTAATCAGCCCCAGCATTTT; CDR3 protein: CASSEWGGAGNQPQHF
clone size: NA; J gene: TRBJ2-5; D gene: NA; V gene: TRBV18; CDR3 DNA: TGTGCCAGCTCACTTTTCTCTTTTATTTTTAATCAAGAGACCCAGTACTTC; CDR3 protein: CASSLFSFIFNQETQYF
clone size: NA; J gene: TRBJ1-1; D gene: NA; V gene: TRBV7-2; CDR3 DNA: TGTGCCAGCAGCTTATTTGAGGCCAGGGCCACTGAAGCTTTCTTT; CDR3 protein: CASSLFEARATEAFF
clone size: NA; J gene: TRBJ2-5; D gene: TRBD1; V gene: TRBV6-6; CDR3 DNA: TGTGCCAGCAGTTACTCCCGGACAGGGGGCATGGAGACCCAGTACTTC; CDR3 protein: CASSYSRTGGMETQYF
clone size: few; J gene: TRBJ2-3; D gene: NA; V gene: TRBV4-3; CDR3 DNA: TGCGCCAGCAGCCAAGGGCTGCGGGAAGGGGGGGGTACGCAGTATTTT; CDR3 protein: CASSQGLREGGGTQYF
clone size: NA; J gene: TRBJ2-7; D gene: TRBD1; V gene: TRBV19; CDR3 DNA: TGTGCCAGTAGCCTACACAGGGGGGCCACCTACGAGCAGTACTTC; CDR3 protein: CASSLHRGATYEQYF
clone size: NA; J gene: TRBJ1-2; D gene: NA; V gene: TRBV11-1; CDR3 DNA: TGTGCCAGCAGCTCCCGTTCCCTCGGAGGAGGCTACACCTTC; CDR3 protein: CASSSRSLGGGYTF
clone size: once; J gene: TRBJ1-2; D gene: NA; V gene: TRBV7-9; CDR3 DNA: TGTTCCAGCAGCCCAAAGTCTGGCGGTGTTGACTATGGCTACACCTTC; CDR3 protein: CSSSPKSGGVDYGYTF
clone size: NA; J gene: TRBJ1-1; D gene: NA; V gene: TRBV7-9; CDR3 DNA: TGTGCCAGCAGCTTTGGACAGCACGGTAGGAACACTGAAGCTTTCTTT; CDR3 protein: CASSFGQHGRNTEAFF
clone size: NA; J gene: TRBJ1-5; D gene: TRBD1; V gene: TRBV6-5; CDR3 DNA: TGTGCCAGCAGCCCGGGGACAGGAACCAATCAGCCCCAGCATTTT; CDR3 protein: CASSPGTGTNQPQHF
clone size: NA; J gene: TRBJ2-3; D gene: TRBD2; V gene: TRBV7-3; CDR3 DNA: TGTGCCAGCAGCCCAACTAGCGGGAGGGCAGATACGCAGTATTTT; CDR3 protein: CASSPTSGRADTQYF
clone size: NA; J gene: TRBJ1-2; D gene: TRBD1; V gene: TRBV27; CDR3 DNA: TGTGCCAGCAGTTTATTTGGGGACAGGGGAAACTATGGCTACACCTTC; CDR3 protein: CASSLFGDRGNYGYTF
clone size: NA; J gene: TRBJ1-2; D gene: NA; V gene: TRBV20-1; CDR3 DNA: TGCAGTCCACTACCTGGAGGGGGCTACACCTTC; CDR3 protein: CSPLPGGGYTF
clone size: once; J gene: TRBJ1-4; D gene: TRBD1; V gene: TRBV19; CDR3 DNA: TGTGCCAGTACCTCCGGGACAGGGGATGAAAAACTGTTTTTT; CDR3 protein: CASTSGTGDEKLFF
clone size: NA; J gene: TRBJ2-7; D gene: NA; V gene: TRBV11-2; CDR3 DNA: TGTGCCAGCAGCTTATCTCGAGGATCCGAGCAGTACTTC; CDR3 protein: CASSLSRGSEQYF
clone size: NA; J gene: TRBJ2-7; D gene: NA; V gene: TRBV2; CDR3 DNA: TGTGCCAGCAGTGAAGCAGCATACGAGCAGTACTTC; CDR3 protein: CASSEAAYEQYF
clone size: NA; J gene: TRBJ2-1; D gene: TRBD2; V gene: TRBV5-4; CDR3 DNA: TGTGCCAGCAGCTTGGCCAGGCTAGCGGGAGGCTCATCCTACAATGAGCAGTTCTTC; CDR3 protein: CASSLARLAGGSSYNEQFF
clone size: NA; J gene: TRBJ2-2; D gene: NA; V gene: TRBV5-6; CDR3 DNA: TGTGCCAGCAGCTTGGCTACTGACACCGGGGAGCTGTTTTTT; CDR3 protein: CASSLATDTGELFF
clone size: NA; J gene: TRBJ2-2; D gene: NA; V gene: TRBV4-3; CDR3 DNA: TGCGCCAGCAGCGCCAACAAAAGATTGAACACCGGGGAGCTGTTTTTT; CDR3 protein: CASSANKRLNTGELFF
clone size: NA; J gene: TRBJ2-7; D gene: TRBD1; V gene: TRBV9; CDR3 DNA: TGTGCCAGCAGCGTAGAGGGGGACAGGGCGGTCTACGAGCAGTACTTC; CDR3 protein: CASSVEGDRAVYEQYF
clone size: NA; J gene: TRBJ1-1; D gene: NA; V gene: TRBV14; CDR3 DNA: TGTGCCAGCAGCCAAGAACTTTTACGCACTGAAGCTTTCTTT; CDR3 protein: CASSQELLRTEAFF
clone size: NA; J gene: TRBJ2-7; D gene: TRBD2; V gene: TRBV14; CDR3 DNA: TGTGCCAGCAGCCCCCGACTAGCGGGAGCTGACGAGCAGTACTTC; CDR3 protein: CASSPRLAGADEQYF
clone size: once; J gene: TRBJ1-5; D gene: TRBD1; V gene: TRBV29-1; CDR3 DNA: TGCAGCGCTGGACAGGGGGATCAGCCCCAGCATTTT; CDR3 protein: CSAGQGDQPQHF
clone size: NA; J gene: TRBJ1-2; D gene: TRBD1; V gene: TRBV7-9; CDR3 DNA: TGTGCCAGCAGCCCCCGGACCGGGACAGGGGGCTCCGGGGATGGCTACACCTTC; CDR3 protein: CASSPRTGTGGSGDGYTF
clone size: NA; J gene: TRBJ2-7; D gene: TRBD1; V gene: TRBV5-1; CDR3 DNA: TGCGCCAGCAGCTTGGGTCAGGGGGCTACCTACGAGCAGTACTTC; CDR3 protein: CASSLGQGATYEQYF
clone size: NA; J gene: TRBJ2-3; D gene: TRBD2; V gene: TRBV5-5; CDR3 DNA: TGTGCCAGCAGCTTGTCCATCGGGGGGAGCACAGATACGCAGTATTTT; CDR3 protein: CASSLSIGGSTDTQYF
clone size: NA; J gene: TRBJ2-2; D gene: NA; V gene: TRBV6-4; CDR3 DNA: TGTGCCAGCAGTGACTCTATAATGAACACCGGGGAGCTGTTTTTT; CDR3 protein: CASSDSIMNTGELFF
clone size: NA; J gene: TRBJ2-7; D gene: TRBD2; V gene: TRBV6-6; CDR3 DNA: TGTGCCAGCAGCCTAATAGCGGGAAGCTCCTACGAGCAGTACTTC; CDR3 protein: CASSLIAGSSYEQYF
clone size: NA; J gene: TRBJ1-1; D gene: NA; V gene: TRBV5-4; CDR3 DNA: TGTGCCAGCACCCCATTCTTGGCGGGGACTGAAGCTTTCTTT; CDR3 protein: CASTPFLAGTEAFF
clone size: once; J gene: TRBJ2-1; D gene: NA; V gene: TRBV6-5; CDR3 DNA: TGTGCCAGCAGTTACGATGTTGAGCTGGTTGGTGAGCAGTTCTTC; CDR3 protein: CASSYDVELVGEQFF
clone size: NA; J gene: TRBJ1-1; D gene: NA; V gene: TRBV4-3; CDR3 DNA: TGCGCCAGCAGCCAAGATCGTGGCGGAGTGAACACTGAAGCTTTCTTT; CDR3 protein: CASSQDRGGVNTEAFF
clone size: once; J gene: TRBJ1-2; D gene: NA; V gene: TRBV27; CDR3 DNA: TGTGCCAGCAGACATATCTATGGCTACACCTTC; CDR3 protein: CASRHIYGYTF
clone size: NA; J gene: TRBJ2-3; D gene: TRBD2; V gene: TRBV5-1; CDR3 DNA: TGCGCCAGCAGCTTGGCCGGACTAGCGGGAGAGAGCACAGATACGCAGTATTTT; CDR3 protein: CASSLAGLAGESTDTQYF
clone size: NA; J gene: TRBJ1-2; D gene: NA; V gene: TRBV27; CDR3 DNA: TGTGCCAGCAGTTCAGGCCAAGGCCTCTATGGCTACACCTTC; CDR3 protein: CASSSGQGLYGYTF
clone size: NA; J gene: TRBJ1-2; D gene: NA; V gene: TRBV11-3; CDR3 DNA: TGTGCCAGCAGCTTAATCGAAACAGGGTTTGGCTACACCTTC; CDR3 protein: CASSLIETGFGYTF
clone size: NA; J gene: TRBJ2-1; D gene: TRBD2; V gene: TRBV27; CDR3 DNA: TGTGCCAGCAGATCAACTAGCGGAGGGGCCATCTACAATGAGCAGTTCTTC; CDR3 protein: CASRSTSGGAIYNEQFF
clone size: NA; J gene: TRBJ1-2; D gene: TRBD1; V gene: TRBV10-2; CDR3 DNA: TGCGCCAGCTCCCGGACAGGGGGTGCGGATGGCTACACCTTC; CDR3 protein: CASSRTGGADGYTF
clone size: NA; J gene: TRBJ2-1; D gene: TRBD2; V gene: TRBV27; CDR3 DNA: TGTGCCAGCAGTTCCTCCGGACTAGCGGGGCCGAATAAAAATGAGCAGTTCTTC; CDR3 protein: CASSSSGLAGPNKNEQFF
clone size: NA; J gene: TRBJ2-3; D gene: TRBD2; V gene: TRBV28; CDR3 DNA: TGTGCCAGCAGATCAAGAACTAGCGGGGCTAGCACAGATACGCAGTATTTT; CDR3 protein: CASRSRTSGASTDTQYF
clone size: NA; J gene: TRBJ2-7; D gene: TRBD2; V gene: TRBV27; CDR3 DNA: TGTGCCAGCCGCGGGAGTTTACCCTACGAGCAGTACTTC; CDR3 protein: CASRGSLPYEQYF
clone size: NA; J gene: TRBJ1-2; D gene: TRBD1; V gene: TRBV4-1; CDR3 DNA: TGCGCCAGCAGTGACAGGGATGGCTACACCTTC; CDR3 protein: CASSDRDGYTF
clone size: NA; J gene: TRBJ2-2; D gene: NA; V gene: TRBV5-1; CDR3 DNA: TGCGCCAGCAGCAAGGACAGCGCGAACACCGGGGAGCTGTTTTTT; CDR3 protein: CASSKDSANTGELFF
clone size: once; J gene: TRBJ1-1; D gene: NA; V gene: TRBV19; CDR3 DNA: TGTGCCAGTAGTATAGGTACTACCCCCCCGGACACTGAAGCTTTCTTT; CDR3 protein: CASSIGTTPPDTEAFF